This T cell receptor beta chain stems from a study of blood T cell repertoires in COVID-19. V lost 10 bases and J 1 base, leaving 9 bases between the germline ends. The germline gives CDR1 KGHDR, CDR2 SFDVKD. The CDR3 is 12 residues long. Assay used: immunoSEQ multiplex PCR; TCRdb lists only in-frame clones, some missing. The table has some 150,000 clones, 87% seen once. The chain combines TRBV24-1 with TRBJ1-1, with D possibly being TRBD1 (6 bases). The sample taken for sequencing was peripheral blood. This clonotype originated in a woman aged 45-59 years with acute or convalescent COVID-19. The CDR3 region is CATGGANTEAFF. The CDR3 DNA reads TGTGCCACGGGGGGGGCGAACACTGAAGCTTTCTTT.